This T cell receptor (beta chain) emerged from a study of blood T cell repertoires in COVID-19 (dated by TCRdb to the early 2020s). Regarding the complete study: Samples covering the acute and convalescent phases of COVID-19 were provided by collaborators in the United States, Italy and Spain. The material from the prospective study consisted of cDNA or gDNA derived from T cells, B-cell-depleted T cells, or PBMCs. Samples were obtained from the ongoing ImmuneRACE study (first 160 participants) and from over 1,000 subjects provided by 6 global collaborators. The repertoires were released in a freely available public database meant as a resource for research on the immune response to SARS-CoV-2. Deeply sampled blood TCRbeta repertoires from subjects exposed to, actively infected with, or recovered from COVID-19 were included in the dataset. Where available, HLA class I and class II types were obtained from metadata supplied by the sample provider rather than from assay-based typing. Nearly every sample came with metadata listing a de-identified subject ID, COVID-19 status, age in years and sex.

V loses 0 bases, J loses 2 bases, and the germline ends lie 10 bases apart. CDR1 and CDR2, looked up from the germline V gene, are MGHRA and YSYEKL. The CDR3 spans 15 residues, from the cysteine through the phenylalanine. Only the CDR3 DNA stays, 45 bases, in frame from base 1. Participants in the prospective study were enrolled through a virtual design, were aged roughly 18 to 100 years, and lived in about 25 United States geographic areas. To assign participants to cohorts, the prospective study relied on clinical history that participants themselves reported in a screening survey and a study questionnaire. In the prospective study, whole blood, serum and a nasopharyngeal or oropharyngeal swab were collected from each participant by mobile phlebotomists. Participants in the prospective study had the option to provide additional blood draws and questionnaires over a 2-month period. Blood samples from the prospective study were shipped frozen or at room temperature prior to DNA extraction.

As to this clone: This receptor's antigen is unknown. Base qualities are missing; no much larger clone stands one base away.

General findings and caveats noted by the study authors: Clinical and demographic metadata were provided uncurated, with the amount varying by source and participant.

TCRbeta CDR3 regions were amplified from genomic DNA by means of the immunoSEQ Assay, a bias-controlled multiplex PCR. From the authors' description of their analysis: Nucleated cell counts per sample were estimated from amplification of reference gene primers within the assay. Sequence reads were collapsed and filtered to measure the absolute abundance of every unique TCRbeta CDR3 rearrangement. Productive Simpson clonality was computed per sample as the square root of Simpson's diversity index over productive rearrangements. Sourced from immuneACCESS, this table was stored by TCRdb with only in-frame sequences that have V and J called. A share of the clones is absent; for the studies checked, an unresolved V gene accounts for under half, and the remainder has no known explanation. V and J calls and clone size are given by that table; D and trimming were obtained from the DNA. The sample profile shows 400,000 or so clones; approximately 86% of them were found once. The ten largest account for 2% to 2.5% of the sample.

Material for sequencing was PBMCs or T cells enriched from blood (not recorded which). The chain was built from TRBV4-1 and TRBJ1-2; no D segment can be confidently identified. The source of this sequence is a middle-aged woman with acute COVID-19. The base sequence is TGCGCCAGCAGCCAAGAGGCTACAGCAAACTATGGCTACACCTTC. Translation gives CASSQEATANYGYTF.